This T cell receptor beta chain was recovered during a study of PD-1 blockade in classical Hodgkin lymphoma. Study conclusions and caveats: Exclusion covered patients beginning nivolumab under 1 year post-ASCT. The baseline diversity of complete responders showed similarity to that of newly diagnosed patients.

The time point: cycle 4 day 1 (C4D1), after 6 weeks of nivolumab. Following autologous stem cell transplantation, relapse occurred in every patient, and exposure to brentuximab vedotin varied. Patients' outcomes at their best amounted to complete response, partial response or progressive disease. Points on this clone: Antigen specificity is unknown.

Germline V gene data show CDR1 as SQVTM and CDR2 as ANQGSEA. This CDR3 is 16 amino acids long. V gave up 7 bases and J gave up 9 bases, with 28 bases separating them. Profiled with immunoSEQ multiplex PCR; TCRdb holds only in-frame clones, not every one. The repertoire has approximately 110,000 clones, 89% of them found once; the top ten carry under 20%. The sample here was peripheral blood mononuclear cells (PBMCs), taken before the fourth cycle of nivolumab. The chain links TRBV29-1 to TRBJ2-1; tentative D call: TRBD2 (5 bases). The TCR originated in a human donor with classical Hodgkin lymphoma. CDR3 DNA sequence: TGCAGCGGCCTCGGAGGATGGGCCGGGCATCATGGTGAGCAGTTCTTC. Translating it yields CSGLGGWAGHHGEQFF.